Given below is one TCR beta chain in context. Germline V lookup: CDR1 DFQATT, CDR2 SNEGSKA (reference sequence). The J segment lost 10 bases and the V segment lost 4 bases, leaving 5 bases of the junction unmatched. The CDR3 length is 11 residues. The data are from a study of blood T cell repertoires in COVID-19. Only in-frame clones appear in the TCRdb table, and some are missing; sequencing was by immunoSEQ multiplex PCR. The sample shows about 300,000 clones, roughly 85% of them seen only once. The participants were between about 18 and 90 years old and came from about two dozen US areas. This clonotype was obtained from a woman aged 25 to 39 who had recovered from COVID-19. Sequencing was carried out using PBMCs or T cells enriched from blood (not recorded which). The genes are TRBV20-1 and TRBJ1-2; 8 positions match TRBD1. This CDR3 is CSATDRGDYTF. In DNA, the CDR3 is TGCAGTGCTACCGACAGGGGCGACTACACCTTC.